This TCR beta chain was identified during a study of early T cells in non-severe SARS-CoV-2 infection. For the study at large: Sequencing targeted bulk RNA from unsorted whole blood, leaving chains unpaired.

TCRdb reprocessed the 5' RACE reads with MiXCR, giving one entry per CDR3 protein. The data contain approximately 69,000 distinct CDR3 sequences, roughly 9.5% of them singletons. The CDR3 covers 14 residues. The V and J ends lost 3 bases and 1 base, in that order; junction bases with no gene match: 4. Germline CDR1 reads DFQATT; CDR2 reads SNEGSKA (reference sequence). This receptor was taken from an adult who was a healthcare worker with PCR-confirmed SARS-CoV-2 infection or an uninfected control (not recorded which). The chain couples TRBV20-1 to TRBJ2-3; 7 nucleotides match TRBD2. The sequenced sample consisted of whole blood. The CDR3 DNA reads as TGCAGTGCTAGTGGCGCGGGAGGCACAGATACGCAGTATTTT. Translated: CSASGAGGTDTQYF.